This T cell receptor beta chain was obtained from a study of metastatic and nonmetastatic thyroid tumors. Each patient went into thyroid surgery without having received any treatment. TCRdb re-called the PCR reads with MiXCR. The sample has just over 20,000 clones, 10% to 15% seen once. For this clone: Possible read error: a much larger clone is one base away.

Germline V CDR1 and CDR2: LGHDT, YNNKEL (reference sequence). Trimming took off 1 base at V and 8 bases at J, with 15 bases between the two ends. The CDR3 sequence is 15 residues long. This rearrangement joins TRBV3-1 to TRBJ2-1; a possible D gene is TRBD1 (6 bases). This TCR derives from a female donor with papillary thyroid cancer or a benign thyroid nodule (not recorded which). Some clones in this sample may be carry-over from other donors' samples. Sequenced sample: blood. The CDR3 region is CASSQGWGPRYEQFF. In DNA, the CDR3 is TGTGCCAGCAGCCAAGGGTGGGGGCCTCGCTATGAGCAGTTCTTC.